Shown below are 20 T cell receptor beta chains from a single sample sequenced in a study of blood T cell repertoires in COVID-19. Assay used: immunoSEQ multiplex PCR; TCRdb lists only in-frame clones, some missing. This sample has about 240,000 clones, with almost 85% found just once. The sequenced sample consisted of peripheral blood. These TCRs come from a man between 50 and 59 years old with acute or convalescent COVID-19.

This clone was seen more than once but under ten times. The chain couples TRBV21-1 to TRBJ2-7; TRBD1 reflects the table's D call only, with no check against the DNA. TRBV21-1 is labeled a pseudogene. The CDR3 is 14 residues long. The CDR3 DNA follows: TGTGCCAGCATCAATCAACAGGTCTCCTACGAGCAGTACTTC. Its translation is CASINQQVSYEQYF.

The chain carries TRBV6-5 and TRBJ1-2; unclear D gene. The CDR3 runs 13 residues. Germline-derived CDR1 and CDR2 are MNHEY and SVGAGI. Trimming left V 5 bases short and J 5 bases short, with 12 bases between. The CDR3 DNA reads as TGTGCCAGCAGTACCCCTACGATGTATGGCTACACCTTC. This gives the protein CASSTPTMYGYTF.

The J gene is TRBJ2-4, the V gene TRBV11-2; tentative D call: TRBD2 (6 bases). CDR3 length: 13 residues. V lost 6 bases and J 6 bases, leaving 12 bases between the germline ends. Germline V gene sequence: CDR1 SGHAT, CDR2 FQNNGV. CDR3 DNA sequence: TGTGCCAGCAGTCCCGGGAGCGCAAACATTCAGTACTTC. Protein sequence: CASSPGSANIQYF.

The V and J genes are TRBV10-1 and TRBJ2-1; 9 nucleotides agree with TRBD2. Germline trimming cut 4 bases from V and 2 bases from J; bases unmatched to any gene: 3. The CDR3 is 15 residues long. Germline loops: CDR1 WNHNN, CDR2 SYGVQD (reference sequence). The CDR3, as DNA: TGCGCCAGCAGTGTTAGCGGGGGTACCTACAATGAGCAGTTCTTC. Amino acids: CASSVSGGTYNEQFF.

The rearrangement links TRBV14 to TRBJ2-7, with D tentatively TRBD2 (5 bases). V lost 5 bases, J lost 3 bases, and 14 bases lay in between. Germline values: CDR1 SGHDN, CDR2 FVKESK. This CDR3 region has 14 residues. The CDR3 sequence is CASSYNSGLYEQYF. CDR3 bases: TGTGCCAGCAGCTATAATAGTGGACTCTACGAGCAGTACTTC.

The chain employs TRBV5-6 and TRBJ2-2, with TRBD2 matching 9 bases. V was clipped by 5 bases and J by 4 bases; unmatched bases: 6. Germline CDR1 is SGHDT and CDR2 is YYEEEE. CDR3 size: 15 residues. CDR3 sequence (DNA): TGTGCCAGCAGTAGCGGGAGTATCCCCACCGGGGAGCTGTTTTTT. This encodes CASSSGSIPTGELFF.

This clone was counted a few times. The chain recombines TRBV19 with TRBJ1-2, with D perhaps TRBD1 (5 bases). Looked up from germline, CDR1 is LNHDA and CDR2 is SQIVND (reference sequence). The V end was cut by 1 base, the J end by 1 base, with 10 bases between. The CDR3 has 15 residues. Written as DNA, the CDR3 is TGTGCCAGTAGTATAGGAAGGGGTTATAACTATGGCTACACCTTC. Translated, it gives CASSIGRGYNYGYTF. Together with reference TRBV19 and TRBJ1-2, the CDR3 gives the full variable domain: DGGITQSPKYLFRKEGQNVTLSCEQNLNHDAMYWYRQDPGQGLRLIYYSQIVNDFQKGDIAEGYSVSREKKESFPLTVTSAQKNPTAFYLCASSIGRGYNYGYTFGSGTRLTVV.

This clone has more than one count but fewer than ten. V and J are TRBV3-1 (or the pseudogene TRBV3-2) and TRBJ2-1, with 8 bases lining up with TRBD2. V shed 1 base, J shed 7 bases, and the junction held 3 bases outside the gene matches. Germline loops: CDR1 LGHDT, CDR2 YNNKEL (reference sequence). The CDR3 is 14 residues long. CDR3 DNA sequence: TGTGCCAGCAGCCAAGTGGGCGGGGGGAATGAGCAGTTCTTC. Protein: CASSQVGGGNEQFF.

This clone appeared once. The chain has TRBV28 and TRBJ1-5; 9 bases are a match to TRBD1. Germline values: CDR1 MDHEN, CDR2 SYDVKM. V was clipped by 3 bases and J by 15 bases; unmatched bases: 6. This CDR3 comprises 12 residues. The CDR3 protein is CASSFVDRGWHF. As DNA, the CDR3 is TGTGCCAGCAGTTTCGTGGACAGGGGATGGCATTTT.

The gene calls are TRBV5-6 and TRBJ2-7; 7 bases map to TRBD1. The CDR3 consists of 15 residues. Germline loops: CDR1 SGHDT, CDR2 YYEEEE. J lost 3 bases, V lost 4 bases, and 10 bases had no gene match. CDR3 nucleotides: TGTGCCAGCAGCGGACAGGACCTGTTAAACTACGAGCAGTACTTC. The encoded protein is CASSGQDLLNYEQYF.

This sequence joins TRBV2 and TRBJ2-3, with a possible D match to TRBD2 (5 bases). The CDR3 contains 15 residues. The germline gives CDR1 SNHLY, CDR2 FYNNEI. The germline V and J ends were trimmed by 7 bases and 4 bases, with 18 bases remaining between them. The CDR3 nucleotides read TGTGCCAGCAAAGCGGACCTTTTTGGGGCAGATACGCAGTATTTT. Amino acids: CASKADLFGADTQYF.

The CDR3 loop reads CASSGGAYYGYTF. The CDR3 nucleotides read TGTGCCAGCAGCGGGGGGGCGTACTATGGCTACACCTTC. J is TRBJ1-2 and V is TRBV5-5; D might be TRBD1 (6 bases). The germline gives CDR1 SGHKS, CDR2 YYEKEE (reference sequence). This CDR3 is 13 amino acids long. V was trimmed by 4 bases and J by 3 bases, leaving 10 bases between them.

The chain recombines TRBV6-5 with TRBJ1-2; the match to TRBD1 covers 8 bases. Trimming cost V 6 bases and J 8 bases; bases outside gene matches: 8. In germline, CDR1 is MNHEY, CDR2 SVGAGI. This CDR3 region has 13 residues. For the CDR3, the DNA is TGTGCCAGCAGCTTTGACAGGGGAGGAGGCTACACCTTC. Encoded protein: CASSFDRGGGYTF.

The chain couples TRBV2 to TRBJ2-2, with D possibly being TRBD2 (6 bases). Looked up from germline, CDR1 is SNHLY and CDR2 is FYNNEI. This CDR3 is built from 17 residues. Trimming removed 2 bases at V and 0 bases at J, with 13 bases between. In DNA, the CDR3 is TGTGCCAGCAGTGAACAGGGAGGTGGGCCGAACACCGGGGAGCTGTTTTTT. It yields the protein CASSEQGGGPNTGELFF.

The chain employs TRBV10-3 and TRBJ2-7; possibly TRBD2 for D (6 bases). The CDR3 is made up of 15 amino acids. Germline CDR1 is ENHRY and CDR2 is SYGVKD. V dropped 6 bases and J dropped 3 bases, with 18 bases sitting between them. In DNA, the CDR3 is TGTGCCATCAGGCCGGCGGTGGGGAGGAACTACGAGCAGTACTTC. It yields the protein CAIRPAVGRNYEQYF.

The chain uses TRBV5-1 and TRBJ2-1, with 7 bases matching TRBD1. Germline CDR1 and CDR2: SGHRS and YFSETQ. V gave up 1 base and J gave up 8 bases; unmatched junction bases: 3. The CDR3 length is 13 residues. CDR3 region: CASSLSGGYEQFF. CDR3 coding DNA: TGCGCCAGCAGCTTGTCAGGGGGTTATGAGCAGTTCTTC.

CDR3 sequence reads: CASSPPTGYGANVLTF. Here the CDR3 DNA reads TGCGCCAGCAGCCCGCCCACAGGGTACGGGGCCAACGTCCTGACTTTC. The genes are TRBV4-1 and TRBJ2-6; D may be TRBD1 (6 bases). The germline V gene encodes CDR1 MGHRA and CDR2 YSYEKL. Trimming stripped 4 bases from V and 4 bases from J, with 14 bases between. There are 16 residues in the CDR3.

V usage is TRBV4-1 and J usage is TRBJ2-7; no reliable D call. V lost 2 bases and J 7 bases, leaving 6 bases between the germline ends. This CDR3 region has 11 residues. Germline CDR1 reads MGHRA; CDR2 reads YSYEKL. CDR3: CASSQREEQYF. The DNA of the CDR3 is TGCGCCAGCAGCCAACGAGAAGAGCAGTACTTC.

The chain has TRBV25-1 and TRBJ2-7; 10 bases line up with TRBD1. Trimming at V came to 6 bases and at J to 5 bases, leaving 4 bases not matched to a gene. Per the germline V gene, CDR1 is MGHDK and CDR2 is SYGVNS. The CDR3 runs to 13 residues. The CDR3 reads CASRKTGGHEQYF. The CDR3 DNA follows: TGTGCCAGCAGAAAGACAGGGGGCCACGAGCAGTACTTC.

This rearrangement joins TRBV29-1 to TRBJ1-4; D not resolved. This CDR3 contains 12 residues. The V end was cut by 4 bases, the J end by 5 bases, with 8 bases between. Germline V gene data show CDR1 as SQVTM and CDR2 as ANQGSEA. The CDR3 coding sequence is TGCAGCGTTGCCCCTTCCAATGAAAAACTGTTTTTT. Amino acids: CSVAPSNEKLFF.